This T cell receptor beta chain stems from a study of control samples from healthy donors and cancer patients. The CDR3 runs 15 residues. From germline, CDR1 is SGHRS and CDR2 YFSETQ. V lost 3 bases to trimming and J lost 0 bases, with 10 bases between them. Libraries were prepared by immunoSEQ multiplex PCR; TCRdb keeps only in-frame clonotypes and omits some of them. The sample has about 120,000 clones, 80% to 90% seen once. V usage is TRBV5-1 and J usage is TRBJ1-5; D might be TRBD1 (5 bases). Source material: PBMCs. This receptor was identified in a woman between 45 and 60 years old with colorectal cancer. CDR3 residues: CASSYDGTSNQPQHF. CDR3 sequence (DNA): TGCGCCAGCAGCTACGATGGGACTAGCAATCAGCCCCAGCATTTT.